The 26 T cell receptor beta chains below were found in one sample sequenced in a study of T cell clonotyping in hematopoietic cell transplantation. The data were produced by immunoSEQ multiplex PCR, yet TCRdb's version contains in-frame clones alone and is incomplete. This table has fewer than 40,000 clones, 88% appearing once. Sequenced input: peripheral blood mononuclear cells. These receptors were taken from a woman in her thirties or forties in good health. Some clones in this sample may be carry-over from other donors' samples.

This clone was picked up one time. This sequence joins TRBV28 and TRBJ1-2; D possibly corresponds to TRBD1 (5 bases). Trimming shortened V by 4 bases and J by 7 bases, and 7 bases separated the two germline ends. The CDR3 extends over 11 amino acids. CDR1 and CDR2 (germline): MDHEN, SYDVKM. The CDR3 sequence: CASSSQGGYTF. The DNA of the CDR3 is TGTGCCAGCAGTTCGCAGGGTGGCTACACCTTC.

About this clone itself: One junction end disagrees with the germline gene, perhaps due to a read error. The rearrangement uses TRBV7-7 and TRBJ2-3; 7 bases align to TRBD1. There are 16 residues in the CDR3. CDR1 and CDR2 (germline): SSHAT, FNYEAQ (reference sequence). CDR3 residues: CASSPGTVGSTDTQYF. The CDR3 DNA reads TGTGCTAGCAGCCCAGGGACAGTGGGGAGCACAGATACGCAGTATTTT.

The V call is TRBV6-6, the J call TRBJ2-7; 9 nucleotides align to TRBD2. The V gene end was trimmed by 5 bases and the J gene end by 5 bases; junction bases not matched to a gene: 10. CDR1 is MNHNY, CDR2 SVGAGI, per germline (reference sequence). The CDR3 consists of 15 residues. The CDR3 region has the DNA TGTGCCAGCAGTGACCCGGGACTAGCTCGGGACGAGCAGTACTTC. Protein product: CASSDPGLARDEQYF.

This chain joins TRBV6-6 and TRBJ2-7; D ambiguous. CDR3 length: 13 amino acids. CDR1 MNHNY and CDR2 SVGAGI come from the germline V gene (reference sequence). V lost 2 bases to trimming and J lost 3 bases, with 8 bases between them. The CDR3 DNA reads TGTGCCAGCAGTTACCAAGGGAACTACGAGCAGTACTTC. Its protein is CASSYQGNYEQYF.

The chain employs TRBV11-2 and TRBJ1-3, with D possibly matching TRBD1 (5 bases). Germline V CDR1 and CDR2: SGHAT, FQNNGV. This CDR3 contains 15 residues. Trimming pared 5 bases from V and 0 bases from J, leaving 11 bases between. The CDR3 is CASSNSGLSGNTIYF. The CDR3 coding sequence is TGTGCCAGCAGCAATTCGGGACTCTCTGGAAACACCATATATTTT.

In nucleotides, the CDR3 is TGTGCCAGCAGTGTTCCGGGACAGGGTGTCACCGGGGAGCTGTTTTTT. This codes for CASSVPGQGVTGELFF. The chain is built from TRBV28 and TRBJ2-2; 9 bases match TRBD1. This CDR3 region has 16 residues. Looked up from germline, CDR1 is MDHEN and CDR2 is SYDVKM. The J segment lost 4 bases and the V segment lost 5 bases, leaving 8 bases of the junction unmatched. The complete variable domain, with remaining parts taken from reference TRBV28 and TRBJ2-2, reads DVKVTQSSRYLVKRTGEKVFLECVQDMDHENMFWYRQDPGLGLRLIYFSYDVKMKEKGDIPEGYSVSREKKERFSLILESASTNQTSMYLCASSVPGQGVTGELFFGEGSRLTVL.

The genes are TRBV19 and TRBJ1-5; no definite D call. The CDR3 extends over 16 amino acids. Germline lookup yields CDR1 LNHDA and CDR2 SQIVND (reference sequence). The V end lost 6 bases, the J end lost 1 base, and 16 bases lay between the germline ends. CDR3 nucleotides: TGTGCCAGTAGGAAGTCTCCGGCGGGGAGCAATCAGCCCCAGCATTTT. Translated: CASRKSPAGSNQPQHF.

A remark on this clone: A junction boundary mismatches the germline segment, possibly from a read error. CDR3 amino acids: CASSLDSPRAGGGEQFF. The CDR3 bases are TGTGCTAGCAGCTTAGACTCGCCTAGAGCGGGAGGTGGTGAGCAGTTCTTC. The chain uses TRBV7-7 and TRBJ2-1; 9 positions match TRBD2. Germline values: CDR1 SSHAT, CDR2 FNYEAQ (reference sequence). The CDR3 is 17 amino acids. The full variable domain, rest sourced from reference TRBV7-7 and TRBJ2-1, is GAGVSQSPRYKVTKRGQDVTLRCDPISSHATLYWYQQALGQGPEFLTYFNYEAQPDKSGLPSDRFSAERPEGSISTLTIQRTEQRDSAMYRCASSLDSPRAGGGEQFFGPGTRLTVL.

The gene calls are TRBV9 and TRBJ1-5, with D perhaps TRBD1 (6 bases). Trimming pared 0 bases from V and 4 bases from J, leaving 8 bases between. This CDR3 has 14 amino acids. From germline, CDR1 is SGDLS and CDR2 YYNGEE. The CDR3 reads CASSVEGENQPQHF. CDR3 nucleotides: TGTGCCAGCAGCGTAGAGGGGGAGAATCAGCCCCAGCATTTT.

The chain employs TRBV20-1 and TRBJ1-2; TRBD1 might be the D (6 bases). The CDR3 covers 11 residues. Germline values: CDR1 DFQATT, CDR2 SNEGSKA (reference sequence). With 6 bases removed from V and 7 bases from J, the gap between germline ends came to 12 bases. Written as DNA, the CDR3 is TGCAGTGCCAGGGGAGAACGTGGCTACACCTTC. Encoded protein: CSARGERGYTF.

CDR3 sequence reads: CASRSDPTNTEAFF. The CDR3 nucleotides read TGTGCCAGCAGGTCGGACCCTACGAACACTGAAGCTTTCTTT. The chain is built from TRBV7-2 and TRBJ1-1; D gene ambiguous. In germline, CDR1 is SGHTA, CDR2 FQGNSA. This CDR3 spans 14 amino acids. V lost 6 bases and J lost 1, with 12 bases in between.

This rearrangement joins TRBV28 to TRBJ1-1; 7 bases are shared with TRBD1. The CDR3 contains 16 residues. With 4 bases clipped from V and 4 bases from J, the junction kept 12 bases outside the gene matches. Germline V CDR1 and CDR2: MDHEN, SYDVKM. Here the CDR3 reads CASSSLRTGGGTEAFF. The CDR3 DNA reads as TGTGCCAGCAGTTCCCTCAGGACAGGTGGAGGCACTGAAGCTTTCTTT. Full variable domain (rest looked up from reference TRBV28 and TRBJ1-1): DVKVTQSSRYLVKRTGEKVFLECVQDMDHENMFWYRQDPGLGLRLIYFSYDVKMKEKGDIPEGYSVSREKKERFSLILESASTNQTSMYLCASSSLRTGGGTEAFFGQGTRLTVV.

V usage is TRBV29-1 and J usage is TRBJ2-5, with 8 bases fitting TRBD2. This CDR3 region has 13 residues. Germline lookup yields CDR1 SQVTM and CDR2 ANQGSEA. Losses at the gene ends were 7 bases for V and 2 bases for J; bases not matched to a gene: 6. The CDR3 bases are TGCAGCGCGAGAACTAGCGGTCAAGAGACCCAGTACTTC. It encodes CSARTSGQETQYF.

This clone has more than one count but fewer than ten. The chain has TRBV7-2 and TRBJ2-1; 8 bases are shared with TRBD2. Germline trimming cut 3 bases from V and 8 bases from J; bases unmatched to any gene: 3. Germline CDR1 SGHTA, CDR2 FQGNSA. This CDR3 is 13 amino acids long. CDR3 residues: CASSFAGGYEQFF. The CDR3 bases are TGTGCCAGCAGCTTCGCGGGAGGCTATGAGCAGTTCTTC.

The J gene is TRBJ1-5, the V gene TRBV7-8; unclear D gene. Germline values: CDR1 SGHVS, CDR2 FQNEAQ. Trimming shortened V by 5 bases and J by 3 bases, and 8 bases separated the two germline ends. The CDR3 length is 13 residues. CDR3 nucleotides: TGTGCCAGCAGCCAAGACTCCAATCAGCCCCAGCATTTT. Translation gives CASSQDSNQPQHF.

This chain links TRBV18 with TRBJ1-1; perhaps TRBD1 as D (5 bases). This CDR3 has 14 residues. Between the trimmed V and J ends, which lost 3 bases and 11 bases, there was a span of 19 bases. Germline values: CDR1 KGHSH, CDR2 LQKENI. The CDR3 DNA sequence: TGTGCCAGCTCACCCGAGGTTCAGGCTCGGGGGGCTTTCTTT. Its protein is CASSPEVQARGAFF. The variable domain in full, completed from reference TRBV18 and TRBJ1-1, reads NAGVMQNPRHLVRRRGQEARLRCSPMKGHSHVYWYRQLPEEGLKFMVYLQKENIIDESGMPKERFSAEFPKEGPSILRIQQVVRGDSAAYFCASSPEVQARGAFFGQGTRLTVV.

This CDR3 reads CASSLGRAKDTEAFF. CDR3 DNA: TGTGCCAGCAGCTTAGGAAGGGCTAAGGACACTGAAGCTTTCTTT. The chain is built from TRBV7-8 and TRBJ1-1; D call uncertain. V was pared by 1 base and J by 3 bases, with 12 bases between. This CDR3 region has 15 residues. Germline CDR1 and CDR2: SGHVS and FQNEAQ.

V is TRBV6-6 and J is TRBJ1-5; 9 bases align to TRBD1. Germline trimming cut 4 bases from V and 4 bases from J; bases unmatched to any gene: 5. Germline assignment: CDR1 MNHNY and CDR2 SVGAGI (reference sequence). The CDR3 totals 15 residues. In DNA, the CDR3 is TGTGCCAGCAGTTCCCGACAGGGGGGGAATCAGCCCCAGCATTTT. Translating gives CASSSRQGGNQPQHF.

The rearrangement joins TRBV29-1 to TRBJ1-1; 10 bases are a match to TRBD1. This CDR3 comprises 13 residues. J was trimmed by 5 bases and V by 7 bases; bases with no gene match: 7. Germline V gene data show CDR1 as SQVTM and CDR2 as ANQGSEA. In DNA form, the CDR3 reads TGCAGCGCCACCGGGACAGGGGCGACTGAAGCTTTCTTT. Translation: CSATGTGATEAFF.

The chain has TRBV7-3 and TRBJ2-2; tentatively, D is TRBD2 (5 bases). Trimming took off 5 bases at V and 7 bases at J, with 14 bases between the two ends. Germline loops: CDR1 SGHTA, CDR2 FQGTGA. This CDR3 has 14 amino acids. The CDR3 sequence is CASSPSVASGELFF. The CDR3 DNA is TGTGCCAGCAGCCCCAGCGTAGCGAGCGGGGAGCTGTTTTTT.

V usage is TRBV1 and J usage is TRBJ2-1; TRBD2 was called by the table and not checked on the DNA. TRBV1 is termed a pseudogene. The CDR3 runs 15 residues. The CDR3 coding sequence is TGCACCAGCAGCCTTCGGACTAGCGGGAGGCTTGAGCAGTTCTTC. Its translation: CTSSLRTSGRLEQFF.

This chain joins TRBV5-1 and TRBJ2-7; D not certain. The CDR3 spans 15 residues. V was shortened by 4 bases and J by 4 bases, with 18 bases between the two germline ends. Germline CDR1 and CDR2: SGHRS and YFSETQ. Here the CDR3 reads CASSLGSARTYEQYF. CDR3 in DNA: TGCGCCAGCAGCCTGGGTTCTGCGAGAACTTACGAGCAGTACTTC.

This sequence joins TRBV2 and TRBJ2-1; a weak D match, TRBD2 (5 bases). Trimming removed 2 bases at V and 0 bases at J, with 11 bases between. The CDR3 is 16 amino acids. CDR1 SNHLY and CDR2 FYNNEI come from the germline V gene. The DNA for the CDR3 is TGTGCCAGCAGTGAATCAGCGGCTGGCTCCTACAATGAGCAGTTCTTC. This sequence encodes CASSESAAGSYNEQFF.

The chain couples TRBV28 to TRBJ1-2; no reliable D call. The ends were cut back, 6 bases at V and 2 bases at J, with 7 bases in the middle. CDR3 length equals 12 residues. Germline CDR1 reads MDHEN; CDR2 reads SYDVKM. In DNA, the CDR3 is TGTGCCAGCAGAAGGGCAAACTATGGCTACACCTTC. As protein: CASRRANYGYTF.

V usage is TRBV7-2 and J usage is TRBJ1-2; D not certain. CDR1 and CDR2 from the germline V gene are SGHTA and FQGNSA. V was clipped by 5 bases and J by 6 bases, with 7 bases between them. The CDR3 has 11 residues. Here the CDR3 reads CASSRRHGYTF. In DNA form, the CDR3 reads TGTGCCAGCAGCAGAAGACATGGCTACACCTTC. Full variable domain (rest looked up from reference TRBV7-2 and TRBJ1-2): GAGVSQSPSNKVTEKGKDVELRCDPISGHTALYWYRQSLGQGLEFLIYFQGNSAPDKSGLPSDRFSAERTGGSVSTLTIQRTQQEDSAVYLCASSRRHGYTFGSGTRLTVV.

The chain uses TRBV6-6 and TRBJ2-7; a possible D gene is TRBD1 (6 bases). Trimming stripped 4 bases from V and 0 bases from J, with 10 bases between. The CDR3 has 14 residues. Germline V lookup: CDR1 MNHNY, CDR2 SVGAGI (reference sequence). CDR3 nucleotides: TGTGCCAGCAGTTCCGTGGACAGCTCCTACGAGCAGTACTTC. Protein sequence: CASSSVDSSYEQYF.